This TCR beta chain stems from a study of cytomegalovirus exposure and HLA in healthy donors. The wider study: Among about 190 million T cells, an earlier analysis found roughly 120 million unique TCR beta sequences.

This CDR3 has 14 residues. V gave up 6 bases and J gave up 6 bases, with 15 bases separating them. Germline V gives CDR1 MDHEN, CDR2 SYDVKM. PCR involved 60 Vbeta and 13 Jbeta primers. The method was immunoSEQ multiplex PCR; TCRdb's version includes in-frame clones alone and lacks a portion of them. This sample has about 190,000 clones, with roughly 77% found just once. About this clone: Antigen unknown.

The study, taken as a whole, reports: Later on, a genetic analysis was performed. It linked a missense variant in DCLRE1C with V- and J-gene trimming of TCR beta. The authors enumerated some 170 TCR beta chains as linked to cytomegalovirus. Donor immune exposure was known only as CMV serostatus.

The material sequenced was PBMCs. V is TRBV28 and J is TRBJ1-5; no clear D. This clonotype was obtained from a woman in her 30s in good health and CMV-seropositive. The CDR3 nucleotides are TGTGCCAGCAGCCTGACCGGGAGTAGTCAGCCCCAGCATTTT. This translates into CASSLTGSSQPQHF.